This TCR beta chain was captured by sequencing in a study of blood T cells in healthy people across ages. Study-level points and caveats: It was not known whether donors were CMV positive (a possible confounder of expanded clonotype changes). Both higher diversity and more naive CD4+ cells marked long-lived donors when set against aged donors.

Researchers isolated at least 6 million PBMCs per sample. The CDR3 sequence is 15 residues long. V gave up 3 bases and J gave up 5 bases, with 14 bases separating them. Germline values: CDR1 SGHTA, CDR2 FQGNSA. Then a second PCR, running roughly 6 to 12 cycles, was carried out with a sample-barcoded 5' primer and a J-beta primer mix. In TCRdb, the 5' RACE reads were re-called with MiXCR into one record per CDR3 protein. The sample records 750,000 or so distinct CDR3 sequences, 20% to 25% being singletons. Concerning this clonotype: What it binds is not known.

These same data were also listed under a study on T cells of mothers and their children. That source reports: Related mother-child pairs shared marginally more repertoire than unrelated pairs, though not significantly.

V and J are TRBV7-2 and TRBJ2-4; D is undetermined. Sequencing used blood. This receptor was obtained from a boy aged 10-17 years in good health. The CDR3 sequence is CASSFSFAAQNIQYF. The CDR3 DNA is TGTGCCAGCAGCTTTTCGTTCGCGGCACAAAACATTCAGTACTTC.